The 28 T cell receptor beta chains in this list originate from one sample, sequenced in a study of shared clonotypes between healthy human individuals. This table comes from immunoSEQ multiplex PCR, and its TCRdb copy is limited to in-frame clones, with some not included. In the table there are some 1.4 million clones, 96% of which are singletons. The source material was naive CD4+ T cells sorted from blood. The sample's subset: CD45RA+ positively selected. The source is a man aged 25 to 40 in good health.

The chain carries TRBV2 and TRBJ1-5; D gene ambiguous. V lost 3 bases, J lost 6 bases, and 9 bases lay in between. This CDR3 is 13 amino acids long. The germline gives CDR1 SNHLY, CDR2 FYNNEI. The DNA for the CDR3 is TGTGCCAGCAGTGATCGCGAGGGTCAGCCCCAGCATTTT. Its protein product is CASSDREGQPQHF. The whole variable domain, filled in from reference TRBV2 and TRBJ1-5, reads EPEVTQTPSHQVTQMGQEVILRCVPISNHLYFYWYRQILGQKVEFLVSFYNNEISEKSEIFDDQFSVERPDGSNFTLKIRSTKLEDSAMYFCASSDREGQPQHFGDGTRLSIL.

The chain uses TRBV6-5 and TRBJ1-1; weak D call: TRBD1 (5 bases). This CDR3 is built from 12 residues. The V and J ends lost 5 bases and 8 bases respectively, with 12 bases between them. Per germline, CDR1 MNHEY and CDR2 SVGAGI. In nucleotides, the CDR3 is TGTGCCAGCAGTGCCCGGACAAAGGAAGCTTTCTTT. As protein: CASSARTKEAFF.

The chain joins TRBV7-9 to TRBJ1-1; D is ambiguous. CDR1 and CDR2 (germline): SEHNR, FQNEAQ (reference sequence). This CDR3 contains 14 residues. The germline V and J ends were trimmed by 10 bases and 2 bases, with 17 bases remaining between them. The DNA for the CDR3 is TGTGCCACGGGCGGGCCCTTAGTCAACACTGAAGCTTTCTTT. Its protein is CATGGPLVNTEAFF.

Worth noting for this clone: Additional DNA sequences in this sample encode the identical CDR3. The V and J genes are TRBV18 and TRBJ2-7; the D is unclear. Between the trimmed V and J ends, which lost 3 bases and 0 bases, there was a span of 6 bases. CDR3 length: 13 residues. In germline, CDR1 is KGHSH, CDR2 LQKENI. The CDR3 nucleotides are TGTGCCAGCTCACCGAGATCCTCCTACGAGCAGTACTTC. Amino acids: CASSPRSSYEQYF.

This rearrangement joins TRBV2 to TRBJ2-1, with D possibly TRBD2 on 6 matching bases. The CDR3 runs 15 residues. CDR1 SNHLY and CDR2 FYNNEI come from the germline V gene. V was cut by 3 bases and J by 0 bases, with 9 bases left in between. The DNA for the CDR3 is TGTGCCAGCAGTGAGAGGCGGGACTCCTACAATGAGCAGTTCTTC. Amino acid sequence: CASSERRDSYNEQFF.

This clone has only one observation. The gene calls are TRBV5-4 and TRBJ2-7, with D possibly matching TRBD2 (6 bases). V was pared by 1 base and J by 1 base, with 9 bases between. Germline V gene lookup returns CDR1 SGHNT and CDR2 YYREEE (reference sequence). The CDR3 has 14 residues. The CDR3 coding sequence is TGTGCCAGCAGCTTGTTCGGGGGATCCTACGAGCAGTACTTC. Protein sequence: CASSLFGGSYEQYF.

About this clone itself: Other DNA sequences from this sample encode an identical CDR3 as well. V and J are TRBV11-2 and TRBJ2-1; no reliable D call. Trimming cost V 2 bases and J 6 bases, with 5 bases left between them. The CDR3 consists of 12 residues. From germline, CDR1 is SGHAT and CDR2 FQNNGV. CDR3 sequence reads: CASSLLGNEQFF. The CDR3 DNA reads TGTGCCAGCAGCTTACTAGGCAATGAGCAGTTCTTC.

Turning to this clone: The same CDR3 also results from other DNA sequences found in this sample. The chain joins TRBV5-1 to TRBJ1-2; D is uncertain. This CDR3 has 14 amino acids. CDR1 SGHRS and CDR2 YFSETQ come from the germline V gene. V lost 0 bases to trimming and J lost 5 bases, with 11 bases between them. The CDR3 bases are TGCGCCAGCAGCTTGGCATCAGAGACTTATGGCTACACCTTC. Translating gives CASSLASETYGYTF.

The J gene is TRBJ1-5, the V gene TRBV5-1; D is undetermined. Germline-derived CDR1 and CDR2 are SGHRS and YFSETQ. V lost 4 bases and J lost 8, with 7 bases in between. The CDR3 extends over 11 amino acids. The CDR3 region is CASSGLEPQHF. The CDR3 nucleotides read TGCGCCAGCAGCGGTCTGGAGCCCCAGCATTTT.

The gene calls are TRBV7-9 and TRBJ1-5; weak D call: TRBD1 (5 bases). V lost 5 bases and J 10 bases, leaving 15 bases between the germline ends. Germline values: CDR1 SEHNR, CDR2 FQNEAQ (reference sequence). This CDR3 has 13 residues. The CDR3 protein is CASSPEGKGPQHF. The CDR3 DNA reads TGTGCCAGCAGCCCGGAGGGGAAGGGCCCCCAGCATTTT.

This rearrangement joins TRBV7-9 to TRBJ2-7, with D hard to call. Per germline, CDR1 SEHNR and CDR2 FQNEAQ (reference sequence). This CDR3 comprises 12 residues. Deletions cut 5 bases from V and 4 bases from J, with 9 bases between. In DNA, the CDR3 is TGTGCCAGCAGCCCCCACACGTACGAGCAGTACTTC. It yields the protein CASSPHTYEQYF.

The J gene is TRBJ2-5, the V gene TRBV5-5; D tentatively fits TRBD1 or TRBD2 (5 bases each). Germline V gene data show CDR1 as SGHKS and CDR2 as YYEKEE (reference sequence). Trimming left V 2 bases short and J 4 bases short, with 12 bases between. This CDR3 is 14 amino acids long. The chain's CDR3 is CASSFTGLSETQYF. The DNA for the CDR3 is TGTGCCAGCAGCTTTACGGGGCTCTCAGAGACCCAGTACTTC. The whole variable domain, remainder taken from reference TRBV5-5 and TRBJ2-5, is DAGVTQSPTHLIKTRGQQVTLRCSPISGHKSVSWYQQVLGQGPQFIFQYYEKEERGRGNFPDRFSARQFPNYSSELNVNALLLGDSALYLCASSFTGLSETQYFGPGTRLLVL.

The V call is TRBV2, the J call TRBJ2-7; 10 positions match TRBD1. CDR3 length: 14 amino acids. Germline V gives CDR1 SNHLY, CDR2 FYNNEI. Trimming took 6 bases from V and 5 from J; bases not matched to a gene: 7. Written as DNA, the CDR3 is TGTGCCAGCAGGCCGGGACAGGGGAGAAACGAGCAGTACTTC. The encoded protein is CASRPGQGRNEQYF.

This sequence joins TRBV28 and TRBJ2-2; 7 positions agree with TRBD1. CDR3 length: 15 residues. V lost 2 bases, J lost 4 bases, and 4 bases stayed unmatched. Germline V lookup: CDR1 MDHEN, CDR2 SYDVKM. As DNA, the CDR3 is TGTGCCAGCAGTTTAGACAGGGTGTTCACCGGGGAGCTGTTTTTT. As protein: CASSLDRVFTGELFF.

V gene TRBV6-1 combines with J gene TRBJ1-2, with D perhaps TRBD1 (6 bases). Germline CDR1 MNHNS, CDR2 SASEGT. V gave up 8 bases and J gave up 8 bases, with 12 bases separating them. The CDR3 has 11 residues. The CDR3 DNA follows: TGTGCCAGCCCCTCAGGGGAAGGCTACACCTTC. It is translated as CASPSGEGYTF.

CDR3: CASSLFTGPSNQPQHF. The CDR3 coding sequence is TGTGCCAGCAGCTTGTTTACAGGGCCTAGCAATCAGCCCCAGCATTTT. The chain recombines TRBV5-8 with TRBJ1-5, with a possible D match to TRBD1 (6 bases). The germline gives CDR1 SGHTS, CDR2 YDEGEE. V lost 1 base to trimming and J lost 0 bases, with 11 bases between them. The CDR3 has 16 amino acids.

The chain recombines TRBV4-3 with TRBJ1-4, with TRBD1 identical over 7 bases. From germline, CDR1 is LGHNA and CDR2 YSLEER. Germline trimming cut 0 bases from V and 7 bases from J; bases unmatched to any gene: 8. CDR3 size: 16 residues. CDR3: CASSQENNRGFEKLFF. The CDR3 coding sequence is TGCGCCAGCAGCCAAGAGAATAACAGGGGCTTTGAAAAACTGTTTTTT.

As to this clone: The same CDR3 arises from other DNA sequences in this sample as well. This chain connects TRBV25-1 to TRBJ1-5; D gene ambiguous. V was pared by 3 bases and J by 4 bases, with 7 bases between. The germline V gene encodes CDR1 MGHDK and CDR2 SYGVNS. The CDR3 has 13 amino acids. In DNA form, the CDR3 reads TGTGCCAGCAGTGACAGGTCAAATCAGCCCCAGCATTTT. This sequence encodes CASSDRSNQPQHF.

The chain recombines TRBV11-2 with TRBJ2-3; TRBD2 matches at 15 bases. The germline CDR1 and CDR2 sequences are SGHAT and FQNNGV. V shed 4 bases, J shed 6 bases, and the junction held 5 bases outside the gene matches. This CDR3 has 16 amino acids. The CDR3 nucleotides are TGTGCCAGCAGCTCGGGACTAGCGGGAGGTGTCGATACGCAGTATTTT. Translated: CASSSGLAGGVDTQYF.

The chain employs TRBV7-2 and TRBJ2-2, with D unresolved. V lost 1 base and J lost 7, with 10 bases in between. This CDR3 has 14 residues. Germline CDR1 SGHTA, CDR2 FQGNSA. The CDR3 bases are TGTGCCAGCAGCTTAGTGGGCGGAGACGGGGAGCTGTTTTTT. Encoded protein: CASSLVGGDGELFF.

The rearrangement joins TRBV5-1 to TRBJ2-1; D perhaps matches TRBD1 (5 bases). Germline V gene lookup returns CDR1 SGHRS and CDR2 YFSETQ. Trimming took off 1 base at V and 2 bases at J, with 10 bases between the two ends. The CDR3 extends over 15 amino acids. Written as DNA, the CDR3 is TGCGCCAGCAGCTTGTCAGGGTTCGCCTACAATGAGCAGTTCTTC. Protein sequence: CASSLSGFAYNEQFF. The full variable domain, rest sourced from reference TRBV5-1 and TRBJ2-1, is KAGVTQTPRYLIKTRGQQVTLSCSPISGHRSVSWYQQTPGQGLQFLFEYFSETQRNKGNFPGRFSGRQFSNSRSEMNVSTLELGDSALYLCASSLSGFAYNEQFFGPGTRLTVL.

The chain combines TRBV5-1 with TRBJ2-6; 7 bases agree with TRBD1. Germline CDR1 reads SGHRS; CDR2 reads YFSETQ. The CDR3 extends over 18 amino acids. Trimming took 0 bases from V and 2 from J; bases not matched to a gene: 8. The CDR3 DNA is TGCGCCAGCAGCTTGGATCGCGCTACAGGGGCTGGGGCCAACGTCCTGACTTTC. Amino acids: CASSLDRATGAGANVLTF.

This rearrangement joins TRBV6-1 to TRBJ2-2, with D unclear. This CDR3 comprises 14 residues. The V gene's germline CDR1 is MNHNS and CDR2 SASEGT. Trimming took 9 bases from V and 3 from J, leaving 14 bases between them. CDR3 loop: CASHTLQHTGELFF. The CDR3 DNA reads TGTGCCAGTCACACCCTACAACACACCGGGGAGCTGTTTTTT.

A single count supports this clone. V gene TRBV2 combines with J gene TRBJ2-7, with TRBD1 identical over 7 bases. Germline V lookup: CDR1 SNHLY, CDR2 FYNNEI. Trimming removed 8 bases from V and 5 bases from J; junction bases left unmatched: 12. The CDR3 runs to 14 residues. The CDR3 DNA is TGTGCCAGCCAAGTACGACAGGGTTTTAACGAGCAGTACTTC. Translated: CASQVRQGFNEQYF.

This sequence joins TRBV27 and TRBJ2-1, with 9 bases identical to TRBD1. Germline values: CDR1 MNHEY, CDR2 SMNVEV (reference sequence). Trimming removed 4 bases from V and 3 bases from J; junction bases left unmatched: 7. The CDR3 consists of 16 residues. CDR3 nucleotide sequence: TGTGCCAGCAGTTACCTCCGGGACAGGGACTACAATGAGCAGTTCTTC. Translating gives CASSYLRDRDYNEQFF.

The chain carries TRBV14 and TRBJ2-7; the D is unclear. Per germline, CDR1 SGHDN and CDR2 FVKESK. The CDR3 is 14 amino acids. The V and J ends lost 1 base and 3 bases respectively, with 10 bases between them. CDR3 sequence (DNA): TGTGCCAGCAGCCAAGTTAGATCCCTCTACGAGCAGTACTTC. This sequence encodes CASSQVRSLYEQYF. The full variable domain, with the rest looked up from reference TRBV14 and TRBJ2-7, is EAGVTQFPSHSVIEKGQTVTLRCDPISGHDNLYWYRRVMGKEIKFLLHFVKESKQDESGMPNNRFLAERTGGTYSTLKVQPAELEDSGVYFCASSQVRSLYEQYFGPGTRLTVT.

The chain couples TRBV4-1 to TRBJ1-4; TRBD1 matches at 7 bases. Germline V CDR1 and CDR2: MGHRA, YSYEKL. This CDR3 comprises 16 residues. Trimming at V came to 5 bases and at J to 11 bases, leaving 17 bases not matched to a gene. CDR3 sequence: CASSGRPSGGSEKLFF. For the CDR3, the DNA is TGCGCCAGCAGCGGACGTCCATCAGGGGGTAGCGAGAAACTGTTTTTT.

The rearrangement joins TRBV7-9 to TRBJ1-2, with D perhaps matching TRBD1 (5 bases). Germline-derived CDR1 and CDR2 are SEHNR and FQNEAQ (reference sequence). The V end lost 3 bases, the J end lost 3 bases, and 11 bases lay between the germline ends. The CDR3 is 14 residues long. CDR3 sequence (DNA): TGTGCCAGCAGCTTTTCCAGGGCAGACTATGGCTACACCTTC. Translation gives CASSFSRADYGYTF. Looking up the rest from reference TRBV7-9 and TRBJ1-2 gives the full variable domain: DTGVSQNPRHKITKRGQNVTFRCDPISEHNRLYWYRQTLGQGPEFLTYFQNEAQLEKSRLLSDRFSAERPKGSFSTLEIQRTEQGDSAMYLCASSFSRADYGYTFGSGTRLTVV.